A selection of T cell receptor beta chains follows, all from one sample in a study of early T cells in non-severe SARS-CoV-2 infection. TCRdb processed the 5' RACE reads anew with MiXCR; each CDR3 protein has one entry. In the table there are 80,000 or so distinct CDR3 sequences, around 12% of which are singletons. Sequenced input: whole blood. These receptors originate from an adult who was a healthcare worker with PCR-confirmed SARS-CoV-2 infection or an uninfected control (not recorded which). Both conserved end residues are part of each CDR3. The D gene is left open where the match is weak. Clone size is given for some rows only: seen once, a few or many times, or a class if the clone is expanded.

d_call: NA
v_call: TRBV10-2
j_call: TRBJ1-1
clone_size: few
cdr3_aa: CASGPSRSGTEAFF
cdr3_nt: TGCGCCAGCGGACCCAGCCGGTCGGGCACTGAAGCTTTCTTT

d_call: TRBD2
v_call: TRBV28
j_call: TRBJ2-7
clone_size: few
cdr3_aa: CASGSLAGAYEQYF
cdr3_nt: TGTGCCAGCGGATCACTAGCGGGGGCCTACGAGCAGTACTTC

d_call: TRBD1
v_call: TRBV7-9
j_call: TRBJ2-7
clone_size: NA
cdr3_aa: CASSVGPGTGTYEQYF
cdr3_nt: TGTGCCAGCAGCGTAGGGCCCGGGACAGGGACCTACGAGCAGTACTTC

d_call: TRBD1
v_call: TRBV5-1
j_call: TRBJ1-2
clone_size: few
cdr3_aa: CASSAGQGAVYGYTF
cdr3_nt: TGCGCCAGCAGCGCGGGACAGGGGGCGGTCTATGGCTACACCTTC

d_call: NA
v_call: TRBV5-1
j_call: TRBJ2-2
clone_size: few
cdr3_aa: CASSLVPGSTGELFF
cdr3_nt: TGCGCCAGCAGCTTGGTTCCAGGGTCCACCGGGGAGCTGTTTTTT

d_call: NA
v_call: TRBV5-6
j_call: TRBJ1-5
clone_size: NA
cdr3_aa: CASSLGLTNQPQHF
cdr3_nt: TGTGCCAGCAGCTTAGGACTAACCAATCAGCCCCAGCATTTT

d_call: NA
v_call: TRBV6-5
j_call: TRBJ2-7
clone_size: many
cdr3_aa: CASSRQARSYEQYF
cdr3_nt: TGTGCCAGCAGTCGACAGGCTCGATCCTACGAGCAGTACTTC

d_call: NA
v_call: TRBV3-1
j_call: TRBJ2-2
clone_size: many
cdr3_aa: CASSLRGGANTGELFF
cdr3_nt: TGTGCCAGCAGCCTTAGAGGGGGGGCGAACACCGGGGAGCTGTTTTTT

d_call: NA
v_call: TRBV2
j_call: TRBJ2-7
clone_size: few
cdr3_aa: CASSEDSDRYEQYF
cdr3_nt: TGTGCCAGCAGTGAAGATTCGGATCGTTACGAGCAGTACTTC

d_call: TRBD1
v_call: TRBV20-1
j_call: TRBJ2-7
clone_size: many
cdr3_aa: CSAARDRGNEQYF
cdr3_nt: TGCAGTGCCGCGAGAGACAGGGGGAACGAGCAGTACTTC

d_call: TRBD2
v_call: TRBV20-1
j_call: TRBJ2-7
clone_size: many
cdr3_aa: CSAFSAGSYEQYF
cdr3_nt: TGCAGTGCTTTCTCAGCGGGATCCTACGAGCAGTACTTC

d_call: NA
v_call: TRBV20-1
j_call: TRBJ2-1
clone_size: many
cdr3_aa: CSAQGGQLSYNEQFF
cdr3_nt: TGCAGTGCTCAGGGGGGACAGCTCTCCTACAATGAGCAGTTCTTC

d_call: NA
v_call: TRBV15
j_call: TRBJ2-1
clone_size: few
cdr3_aa: CATSRDLSGLEQFF
cdr3_nt: TGTGCCACCAGCAGAGATCTGTCGGGATTAGAGCAGTTCTTC

d_call: TRBD2
v_call: TRBV5-1
j_call: TRBJ2-1
clone_size: many
cdr3_aa: CASSRTSGSSYNEQFF
cdr3_nt: TGCGCCAGCAGCCGAACTAGCGGGAGCTCCTACAATGAGCAGTTCTTC

d_call: NA
v_call: TRBV18
j_call: TRBJ1-1
clone_size: NA
cdr3_aa: CASSSLRGGTEAFF
cdr3_nt: TGTGCCAGCTCTAGTCTACGGGGAGGCACTGAAGCTTTCTTT

d_call: NA
v_call: TRBV24-1
j_call: TRBJ2-7
clone_size: many
cdr3_aa: CATSDGVYAAEQYF
cdr3_nt: TGTGCCACCAGTGATGGGGTTTATGCCGCCGAGCAGTACTTC

d_call: NA
v_call: TRBV7-2
j_call: TRBJ1-4
clone_size: few
cdr3_aa: CAGSSQTGPNEKLFF
cdr3_nt: TGTGCCGGCAGCTCCCAGACGGGCCCCAATGAAAAACTGTTTTTT

d_call: NA
v_call: TRBV11-2
j_call: TRBJ2-1
clone_size: NA
cdr3_aa: CASSGDLSYNEQFF
cdr3_nt: TGTGCCAGCAGCGGTGACCTCTCCTACAATGAGCAGTTCTTC

d_call: TRBD2
v_call: TRBV18
j_call: TRBJ2-1
clone_size: many
cdr3_aa: CASSPPSGTSSYNEQFF
cdr3_nt: TGTGCCAGCTCACCACCGTCCGGGACTAGCTCCTACAATGAGCAGTTCTTC

d_call: TRBD1
v_call: TRBV27
j_call: TRBJ1-4
clone_size: NA
cdr3_aa: CASSTLTGAGEKLFF
cdr3_nt: TGTGCCAGCAGCACCCTGACAGGGGCAGGTGAAAAACTGTTTTTT

d_call: NA
v_call: TRBV5-4
j_call: TRBJ2-7
clone_size: NA
cdr3_aa: CASSLEVPYEQYF
cdr3_nt: TGTGCCAGCAGCTTGGAGGTTCCCTACGAGCAGTACTTC

d_call: TRBD1
v_call: TRBV9
j_call: TRBJ2-7
clone_size: few
cdr3_aa: CASSVVGDRGPYEQYF
cdr3_nt: TGTGCCAGCAGCGTAGTAGGTGACAGGGGTCCCTACGAGCAGTACTTC

d_call: NA
v_call: TRBV3-1
j_call: TRBJ2-7
clone_size: NA
cdr3_aa: CASSQALSGSYEQYF
cdr3_nt: TGTGCCAGCAGCCAAGCCCTAAGTGGTTCCTACGAGCAGTACTTC

d_call: NA
v_call: TRBV6-1
j_call: TRBJ1-2
clone_size: few
cdr3_aa: CASSVWDGYTF
cdr3_nt: TGTGCCAGCAGTGTTTGGGATGGCTACACCTTC

d_call: TRBD1
v_call: TRBV28
j_call: TRBJ2-7
clone_size: NA
cdr3_aa: CASRTGTGRDEQYF
cdr3_nt: TGTGCCAGCCGGACCGGGACAGGGAGGGACGAGCAGTACTTC

d_call: NA
v_call: TRBV2
j_call: TRBJ1-2
clone_size: few
cdr3_aa: CASSERMGREEGYTF
cdr3_nt: TGTGCCAGCAGTGAACGGATGGGCAGGGAAGAGGGCTACACCTTC

d_call: NA
v_call: TRBV2
j_call: TRBJ2-2
clone_size: many
cdr3_aa: CASSEGEQGGELFF
cdr3_nt: TGTGCCAGCAGTGAAGGGGAGCAAGGCGGGGAGCTGTTTTTT

d_call: TRBD2
v_call: TRBV7-6
j_call: TRBJ2-2
clone_size: NA
cdr3_aa: CASSPGLVDSGELFF
cdr3_nt: TGTGCCAGCAGCCCGGGACTAGTGGACTCCGGGGAGCTGTTTTTT

d_call: TRBD2
v_call: TRBV6-1
j_call: TRBJ2-1
clone_size: few
cdr3_aa: CATTGTSGIEQFF
cdr3_nt: TGTGCCACTACCGGGACTAGCGGGATTGAGCAGTTCTTC

d_call: NA
v_call: TRBV6-6
j_call: TRBJ2-5
clone_size: few
cdr3_aa: CASSVTGREETQYF
cdr3_nt: TGTGCCAGCAGTGTTACAGGGAGGGAAGAGACCCAGTACTTC

d_call: TRBD1
v_call: TRBV7-9
j_call: TRBJ2-7
clone_size: many
cdr3_aa: CASSGTGSRTYEQYF
cdr3_nt: TGTGCCAGTTCCGGGACAGGTAGTCGGACCTACGAGCAGTACTTC

d_call: NA
v_call: TRBV6-2/TRBV6-3
j_call: TRBJ2-1
clone_size: few
cdr3_aa: CASRGSSYNEQFF
cdr3_nt: TGTGCCAGCAGAGGGTCTTCATACAATGAGCAGTTCTTC

d_call: NA
v_call: TRBV11-3
j_call: TRBJ2-7
clone_size: many
cdr3_aa: CASSLDLESEYF
cdr3_nt: TGTGCCAGCAGCTTAGATCTCGAGTCAGAGTACTTC

d_call: NA
v_call: TRBV20-1
j_call: TRBJ2-6
clone_size: NA
cdr3_aa: CSARHEVANVLTF
cdr3_nt: TGCAGTGCCCGACATGAGGTGGCCAACGTCCTGACTTTC

d_call: TRBD2
v_call: TRBV20-1
j_call: TRBJ2-1
clone_size: NA
cdr3_aa: CRARDPGTSGIEQFF
cdr3_nt: TGCAGGGCTAGAGATCCCGGGACTAGCGGGATTGAGCAGTTCTTC

d_call: NA
v_call: TRBV2
j_call: TRBJ2-7
clone_size: NA
cdr3_aa: CAMRGPSYEQYF
cdr3_nt: TGTGCCATGCGGGGGCCATCCTACGAGCAGTACTTC

d_call: NA
v_call: TRBV10-2
j_call: TRBJ2-3
clone_size: NA
cdr3_aa: CASSEWSRPDTQYF
cdr3_nt: TGCGCCAGCAGTGAGTGGTCTCGACCAGATACGCAGTATTTT